This section outlines one T cell receptor (beta chain) sequence together with its context. Its target is unknown. TCR beta CDR3 regions were amplified from RNA transcripts. RT-PCR in the first round (using the HTBI primer set) targeted the TCR CDR3. Each CDR3 protein gets one entry after TCRdb re-called the multiplex PCR reads with MiXCR. Here the sample spans about 580,000 distinct CDR3 sequences, roughly 13% being singletons. CDR3 length equals 16 residues. Trimming removed 6 bases from V and 8 bases from J; junction bases left unmatched: 17. The germline CDR1 and CDR2 sequences are DFQATT and SNEGSKA (reference sequence). These data belong to a study of T cells in Graves' hyperthyroidism and ophthalmopathy. Whole-study results and caveats: For ophthalmopathy, model prediction preceded onset by a median approximately 6 months.

This sequence originates from a woman in her twenties or thirties with Graves' hyperthyroidism that later progressed to Graves' ophthalmopathy. Specimen: blood. J is TRBJ2-2 and V is TRBV20-1; 8 nucleotides align to TRBD2. CDR3 loop: CSAKRGAGVTGGELFF. The CDR3 region has the DNA TGCAGTGCCAAGAGAGGAGCGGGAGTAACCGGTGGGGAGCTGTTTTTT.